This T cell receptor (beta chain) emerged from a study of a mutant IDH1 vaccine in newly diagnosed glioma. About the study: Every participant had undergone radiotherapy, temozolomide, or both before, and most underwent both.

Trimming cost V 5 bases and J 7 bases, with 14 bases left between them. The germline V gene has CDR1 GTSNPN and CDR2 SVGIG (reference sequence). The CDR3 has 12 amino acids. The protocol was immunoSEQ multiplex PCR, while the TCRdb copy is restricted to in-frame clones and leaves out a portion. There are about 88,000 clones in the sample; almost 85% occur only once, and less than 6.5% lies in the top ten. Time point of the sample: baseline, week 1 (first vaccination visit). Treatment given: pre-vaccination baseline after standard-of-care therapy. Sequenced material: PBMCs, taken from a glioma patient treated with radiotherapy, temozolomide or both. The chain uses TRBV30 and TRBJ1-2, with D tentatively TRBD1 (5 bases). The receptor's source is a man between 40 and 49 years old with glioma. Some clones in this sample may be carry-over from other donors' samples. The CDR3 bases are TGTGCCTGGGGAGGGGTCTTACCTGGCTACACCTTC. Translated: CAWGGVLPGYTF.